The next 24 T cell receptor beta chains were all read from a single sample in a study of blood T cell repertoires in COVID-19. Only in-frame clones appear in the TCRdb table, and some are missing; sequencing was by immunoSEQ multiplex PCR. The data hold fewer than 600,000 clones, with 70% to 90% observed a single time. Material for sequencing was PBMCs or T cells enriched from blood (not recorded which). These receptors were obtained from a woman in her thirties or forties who had recovered from COVID-19.

The gene calls are TRBV7-9 and TRBJ1-2; 8 bases align to TRBD1. The CDR3 loop spans 14 amino acids. The J segment lost 8 bases and the V segment lost 3 bases, leaving 8 bases of the junction unmatched. Germline loops: CDR1 SEHNR, CDR2 FQNEAQ (reference sequence). CDR3 protein: CASSFGGQGGGYTF. Here the CDR3 DNA reads TGTGCCAGCAGCTTTGGAGGACAGGGCGGGGGCTACACCTTC.

This rearrangement joins TRBV7-2 to TRBJ1-5; D unclear. The CDR3 length is 15 residues. V dropped 3 bases and J dropped 2 bases, with 11 bases sitting between them. Germline values: CDR1 SGHTA, CDR2 FQGNSA. The CDR3 is CASSFGSGRNQPQHF. CDR3 nucleotide sequence: TGTGCCAGCAGCTTTGGTTCAGGCCGCAATCAGCCCCAGCATTTT. The whole variable domain, filled in from reference TRBV7-2 and TRBJ1-5, reads GAGVSQSPSNKVTEKGKDVELRCDPISGHTALYWYRQSLGQGLEFLIYFQGNSAPDKSGLPSDRFSAERTGGSVSTLTIQRTQQEDSAVYLCASSFGSGRNQPQHFGDGTRLSIL.

The gene calls are TRBV18 and TRBJ1-4; D remains ambiguous. The germline gives CDR1 KGHSH, CDR2 LQKENI. The CDR3 covers 15 residues. The V end was cut by 0 bases, the J end by 8 bases, with 13 bases between. CDR3 coding DNA: TGTGCCAGCTCACCACCGAGCGTAAGAGGGGAAAAACTGTTTTTT. Protein: CASSPPSVRGEKLFF.

The chain is built from TRBV6-5 and TRBJ2-7; 8 bases agree with TRBD2. Germline trimming cut 7 bases from V and 5 bases from J; bases unmatched to any gene: 7. CDR1 is MNHEY, CDR2 SVGAGI, per germline. The CDR3 covers 13 residues. Here the CDR3 DNA reads TGTGCCAGCATCCGGGAGGGCCGGGACGAGCAGTACTTC. It translates to CASIREGRDEQYF.

The genes are TRBV18 and TRBJ1-2, with a tentative D call TRBD1 (5 bases). The germline CDR1 and CDR2 sequences are KGHSH and LQKENI. Trimming took 2 bases from V and 3 from J, leaving 13 bases between them. The CDR3 has 15 amino acids. CDR3 bases: TGTGCCAGCTCACCAAGGAGGGACGGTGACTATGGCTACACCTTC. The encoded protein is CASSPRRDGDYGYTF. Variable domain in full (rest from reference TRBV18 and TRBJ1-2): NAGVMQNPRHLVRRRGQEARLRCSPMKGHSHVYWYRQLPEEGLKFMVYLQKENIIDESGMPKERFSAEFPKEGPSILRIQQVVRGDSAAYFCASSPRRDGDYGYTFGSGTRLTVV.

The chain joins TRBV7-9 to TRBJ2-2, with 14 positions matching TRBD2. CDR3 length: 19 amino acids. Germline lookup yields CDR1 SEHNR and CDR2 FQNEAQ (reference sequence). J lost 2 bases, V lost 0 bases, and 5 bases had no gene match. The CDR3 spells CASSLAGLAGDLNTGELFF. CDR3 nucleotide sequence: TGTGCCAGCAGCTTAGCGGGACTAGCGGGAGACCTTAACACCGGGGAGCTGTTTTTT.

A word on this clone: Other DNA sequences in this sample translate to the same CDR3. The CDR3 DNA is TGCGCCAGCAGCCTTGGGCAGAACACTGAAGCTTTCTTT. This encodes CASSLGQNTEAFF. The chain combines TRBV4-1 with TRBJ1-1, with unresolved D. There are 13 residues in the CDR3. The V gene's germline CDR1 is MGHRA and CDR2 YSYEKL. Trimming took off 4 bases at V and 1 base at J, with 7 bases between the two ends.

The chain couples TRBV7-9 to TRBJ2-2; 7 bases fit TRBD2. Losses at the gene ends were 1 base for V and 4 bases for J; bases not matched to a gene: 0. The CDR3 contains 14 residues. Germline V gives CDR1 SEHNR, CDR2 FQNEAQ (reference sequence). CDR3 sequence reads: CASSLGGGTGELFF. In nucleotides, the CDR3 is TGTGCCAGCAGCTTAGGCGGGGGCACCGGGGAGCTGTTTTTT. The full variable domain, its missing parts supplied by reference TRBV7-9 and TRBJ2-2, is DTGVSQNPRHKITKRGQNVTFRCDPISEHNRLYWYRQTLGQGPEFLTYFQNEAQLEKSRLLSDRFSAERPKGSFSTLEIQRTEQGDSAMYLCASSLGGGTGELFFGEGSRLTVL.

This clone was seen a handful of times. The gene calls are TRBV18 and TRBJ1-3; a weak D match, TRBD1 (6 bases). Trimming pared 2 bases from V and 4 bases from J, leaving 12 bases between. CDR1 is KGHSH and CDR2 is LQKENI in the germline V gene. The CDR3 has 15 residues. As DNA, the CDR3 is TGTGCCAGCTCACCAGGGGGCGCGAAAGGAAACACCATATATTTT. Translation gives CASSPGGAKGNTIYF.

V usage is TRBV7-9 and J usage is TRBJ1-2; the D is unclear. From germline, CDR1 is SEHNR and CDR2 FQNEAQ (reference sequence). CDR3 size: 14 residues. V shed 4 bases and J shed 0 bases, with 9 bases lying between them. The CDR3 protein is CASSSPGANYGYTF. CDR3 in DNA: TGTGCCAGCAGCTCTCCGGGAGCTAACTATGGCTACACCTTC. Supplemented by reference TRBV7-9 and TRBJ1-2, the full variable domain reads DTGVSQNPRHKITKRGQNVTFRCDPISEHNRLYWYRQTLGQGPEFLTYFQNEAQLEKSRLLSDRFSAERPKGSFSTLEIQRTEQGDSAMYLCASSSPGANYGYTFGSGTRLTVV.

The chain links TRBV6-5 to TRBJ2-3, with a possible D match to TRBD2 (6 bases). With 11 bases removed from V and 4 bases from J, the gap between germline ends came to 13 bases. This CDR3 is built from 12 residues. CDR1 MNHEY and CDR2 SVGAGI come from the germline V gene. As DNA, the CDR3 is TGTGCCGCTGGGGGGATACCAGATACGCAGTATTTT. Translating gives CAAGGIPDTQYF.

The V call is TRBV6-5, the J call TRBJ1-2; D gene uncertain. Germline V gives CDR1 MNHEY, CDR2 SVGAGI. The CDR3 runs to 14 residues. V was cut by 2 bases and J by 5 bases, with 12 bases left in between. The CDR3 sequence is CASSYQGGRYGYTF. In DNA form, the CDR3 reads TGTGCCAGCAGTTACCAAGGAGGGCGGTATGGCTACACCTTC.

This clone showed up just once. This chain joins TRBV6-2 or TRBV6-3 and TRBJ1-2, with 7 bases aligning to TRBD1. V gave up 4 bases and J gave up 2 bases; unmatched junction bases: 4. From germline, CDR1 is MNHEY and CDR2 SVGEGT. The CDR3 contains 14 residues. The CDR3 DNA reads TGTGCCAGCAGTTCTATACAGGGGAACTATGGCTACACCTTC. Translation gives CASSSIQGNYGYTF.

The count of this clone is one. CDR3 sequence reads: CASSYSFGLAATYEQYF. In nucleotides, the CDR3 is TGTGCCAGCAGTTACTCGTTTGGGCTAGCGGCGACCTACGAGCAGTACTTC. The chain employs TRBV6-2 or TRBV6-3 and TRBJ2-7, with 7 bases lining up with TRBD2. V lost 0 bases and J lost 2; bases outside the gene matches: 10. Germline CDR1 reads MNHEY; CDR2 reads SVGEGT. CDR3 length: 17 amino acids.

The chain employs TRBV2 and TRBJ2-7; 9 nucleotides match TRBD1. Germline V lookup: CDR1 SNHLY, CDR2 FYNNEI. The ends lost 2 bases at V and 3 bases at J; junction bases unmatched: 5. CDR3 size: 15 residues. Written as DNA, the CDR3 is TGTGCCAGCAGTGAATGGCGGACAGGGGACTACGAGCAGTACTTC. Amino acids: CASSEWRTGDYEQYF.

The gene calls are TRBV6-5 and TRBJ1-3; tentatively, D is TRBD1 (6 bases). V was shortened by 5 bases and J by 0 bases, with 11 bases between the two germline ends. Germline V CDR1 and CDR2: MNHEY, SVGAGI. The CDR3 contains 15 residues. CDR3 loop: CASSPTGFSGNTIYF. Here the CDR3 DNA reads TGTGCCAGCAGTCCAACAGGGTTCTCTGGAAACACCATATATTTT.

The chain carries TRBV3-1 (or the pseudogene TRBV3-2) and TRBJ2-1, with D possibly being TRBD1 (6 bases). The CDR3 contains 13 residues. CDR1 and CDR2 from the germline V gene are LGHDT and YNNKEL (reference sequence). V lost 2 bases and J 10 bases, leaving 12 bases between the germline ends. CDR3 sequence reads: CASSQNRVQEQFF. The CDR3, as DNA: TGTGCCAGCAGCCAAAACAGGGTGCAGGAGCAGTTCTTC.

The chain uses TRBV7-8 and TRBJ2-3, with 10 bases lining up with TRBD2. Germline lookup yields CDR1 SGHVS and CDR2 FQNEAQ. The CDR3 totals 19 residues. V shed 0 bases and J 2 bases; nucleotides not matched to a gene: 11. The CDR3 loop is CASSLAAPFSGRPTDTQYF. The DNA of the CDR3 is TGTGCCAGCAGCTTAGCCGCCCCGTTTAGCGGGAGGCCCACAGATACGCAGTATTTT.

The gene calls are TRBV5-1 and TRBJ1-1, with D maybe TRBD1 (6 bases). Per germline, CDR1 SGHRS and CDR2 YFSETQ. The ends were cut back, 4 bases at V and 1 base at J, with 20 bases in the middle. The CDR3 length is 17 residues. Here the CDR3 reads CASSPSELQGWNTEAFF. The CDR3 DNA is TGCGCCAGCAGCCCCTCCGAGCTACAGGGTTGGAACACTGAAGCTTTCTTT.

The chain couples TRBV11-3 to TRBJ2-7, with D maybe TRBD2 (5 bases). The CDR3 is made up of 14 amino acids. Between the trimmed V and J ends, which lost 1 base and 2 bases, there was a span of 9 bases. Per germline, CDR1 SGHNT and CDR2 YENEEA. CDR3 DNA sequence: TGTGCCAGCAGCTTAGGTTCGGGAACCTACGAGCAGTACTTC. Translating it yields CASSLGSGTYEQYF.

The chain employs TRBV11-3 and TRBJ2-1; 7 nucleotides match TRBD2. CDR3 length equals 14 residues. Trimming at V came to 5 bases and at J to 2 bases, leaving 3 bases not matched to a gene. CDR1 and CDR2 (germline): SGHNT, YENEEA. The CDR3 spells CASSPREAYNEQFF. The CDR3 nucleotides are TGTGCCAGCAGCCCCCGGGAGGCCTACAATGAGCAGTTCTTC.

The chain has TRBV6-5 and TRBJ1-5, with 8 positions matching TRBD1. V shed 2 bases, J shed 7 bases, and the junction held 7 bases outside the gene matches. This CDR3 region has 15 residues. Germline CDR1 reads MNHEY; CDR2 reads SVGAGI. The CDR3 sequence: CASSYNQGAEQPQHF. As DNA, the CDR3 is TGTGCCAGCAGTTACAACCAGGGGGCTGAACAGCCCCAGCATTTT.

This chain uses TRBV6-1 with TRBJ2-1; 9 nucleotides align to TRBD1. The CDR3 is made up of 16 amino acids. V dropped 4 bases and J dropped 0; count of bases not matched to a gene: 4. Looked up from germline, CDR1 is MNHNS and CDR2 is SASEGT. The CDR3 sequence is CASSGLTGGSYNEQFF. Here the CDR3 DNA reads TGTGCCAGCAGTGGTCTGACAGGGGGCTCCTACAATGAGCAGTTCTTC.

The genes are TRBV19 and TRBJ1-5; 12 bases are a match to TRBD1. The CDR3 consists of 17 residues. Germline lookup yields CDR1 LNHDA and CDR2 SQIVND (reference sequence). V lost 5 bases and J lost 4; bases outside the gene matches: 9. CDR3: CASSSLPGQGANQPQHF. Here the CDR3 DNA reads TGTGCCAGTAGTTCCTTACCGGGACAGGGGGCAAATCAGCCCCAGCATTTT.